These 10 T cell receptor beta chains were sequenced from one sample in a study of T cell responses to AZD1222 COVID-19 vaccine. Some clones are missing from TCRdb's copy, which holds only in-frame ones; the method was immunoSEQ multiplex PCR. The sample carries some 150,000 clones, roughly nine tenths recorded once. This specimen was peripheral blood, taken on day 0 of AZD1222 vaccination. Receptors were obtained from an adult in good health.

The gene calls are TRBV28 and TRBJ1-5; 10 bases map to TRBD1. With V trimmed by 5 bases and J by 2 bases, 9 bases remained unmatched. Germline V lookup: CDR1 MDHEN, CDR2 SYDVKM. CDR3 size: 17 residues. The CDR3 reads CASSRLGTGVRNQPQHF. For the CDR3, the DNA is TGTGCCAGCAGTCGGCTAGGGACAGGGGTCCGCAATCAGCCCCAGCATTTT.

The gene calls are TRBV5-1 and TRBJ2-3; 7 positions match TRBD2. This CDR3 comprises 16 residues. The germline V gene has CDR1 SGHRS and CDR2 YFSETQ. After removal of 0 bases from V and 1 base from J, the junction contained 5 bases not matched to a gene. CDR3 sequence (DNA): TGCGCCAGCAGCTTGGTTAGCGGGTGGGGCACAGATACGCAGTATTTT. Amino acids: CASSLVSGWGTDTQYF.

V is TRBV29-1 and J is TRBJ2-1; no firm D call. The CDR3 loop spans 13 amino acids. V lost 4 bases and J 1 base, leaving 8 bases between the germline ends. Per germline, CDR1 SQVTM and CDR2 ANQGSEA. CDR3 protein: CSVVADSYNEQFF. CDR3 DNA: TGCAGCGTTGTGGCGGATTCCTACAATGAGCAGTTCTTC.

This rearrangement joins TRBV21-1 to TRBJ1-1; the table assigns TRBD1, which was not confirmed against the DNA. TRBV21-1 is a pseudogene locus. CDR3 size: 16 residues. This CDR3 is CASSKGTALPYTEAFF. The CDR3 DNA follows: TGTGCCAGCAGCAAGGGGACAGCTCTACCCTACACTGAAGCTTTCTTT.

Comments on this clone: At one end the junction does not follow the germline gene, possibly because of a read error. The gene calls are TRBV7-7 and TRBJ2-1; 14 nucleotides match TRBD2. The CDR3 is 19 amino acids. Germline loops: CDR1 SSHAT, CDR2 FNYEAQ (reference sequence). The CDR3 loop reads CASSLGLPGTSGSLDEQFF. CDR3 sequence (DNA): TGTGCTAGCAGCTTAGGGCTGCCTGGGACTAGCGGGAGTCTTGATGAGCAGTTCTTC.

The chain recombines TRBV3-1 (or the pseudogene TRBV3-2) with TRBJ2-6, with 8 nucleotides matching TRBD1. V shed 3 bases, J shed 4 bases, and the junction held 8 bases outside the gene matches. CDR3 length: 17 amino acids. CDR1 is LGHDT and CDR2 is YNNKEL in the germline V gene (reference sequence). This CDR3 reads CASSQDWTGPGANVLTF. CDR3 sequence (DNA): TGTGCCAGCAGCCAGGATTGGACAGGGCCCGGGGCCAACGTCCTGACTTTC.

This CDR3 is CAWTNPGQGQNTEAFF. In DNA, the CDR3 is TGTGCCTGGACCAACCCAGGGCAGGGCCAGAACACTGAAGCTTTCTTT. The chain employs TRBV30 and TRBJ1-1; weak D call: TRBD1 (5 bases). The length of the CDR3 is 16 residues. Germline V gives CDR1 GTSNPN, CDR2 SVGIG (reference sequence). The germline V and J ends were trimmed by 4 bases and 1 base, with 19 bases remaining between them.

The chain couples TRBV18 to TRBJ2-5; a possible D gene is TRBD2 (6 bases). With 2 bases removed from V and 5 bases from J, the gap between germline ends came to 6 bases. The CDR3 contains 12 residues. CDR1 and CDR2 (germline): KGHSH, LQKENI. The chain's CDR3 is CASSPGGETQYF. As DNA, the CDR3 is TGTGCCAGCTCACCAGGGGGGGAGACCCAGTACTTC. Variable domain in full (rest from reference TRBV18 and TRBJ2-5): NAGVMQNPRHLVRRRGQEARLRCSPMKGHSHVYWYRQLPEEGLKFMVYLQKENIIDESGMPKERFSAEFPKEGPSILRIQQVVRGDSAAYFCASSPGGETQYFGPGTRLLVL.

This clone was picked up a small number of times. The chain links TRBV14 to TRBJ1-3, with a weak D call TRBD1 (5 bases). The germline V gene encodes CDR1 SGHDN and CDR2 FVKESK. Trimming took off 0 bases at V and 0 bases at J, with 6 bases between the two ends. This CDR3 region has 15 residues. CDR3 region: CASSQDQGSGNTIYF. The CDR3 region has the DNA TGTGCCAGCAGCCAAGATCAGGGCTCTGGAAACACCATATATTTT.

This clone was counted a single time. The rearrangement joins TRBV25-1 to TRBJ1-2; the D gene is possibly TRBD1 (5 bases). In germline, CDR1 is MGHDK, CDR2 SYGVNS. This CDR3 region has 14 residues. Trimming took off 7 bases at V and 0 bases at J, with 12 bases between the two ends. The CDR3, as DNA: TGTGCCAGCACCGACAGACCCGCTAACTATGGCTACACCTTC. Translated: CASTDRPANYGYTF.